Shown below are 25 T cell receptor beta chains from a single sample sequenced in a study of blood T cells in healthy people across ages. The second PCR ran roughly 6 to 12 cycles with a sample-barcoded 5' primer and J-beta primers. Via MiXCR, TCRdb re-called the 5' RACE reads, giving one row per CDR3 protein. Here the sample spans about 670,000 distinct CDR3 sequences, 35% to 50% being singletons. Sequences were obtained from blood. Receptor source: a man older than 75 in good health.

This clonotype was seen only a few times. This chain's CDR3 is CASSRRGQGTGNEQFF. The DNA for the CDR3 is TGTGCCAGCAGCCGTCGGGGACAGGGTACTGGGAATGAGCAGTTCTTC. The chain recombines TRBV7-2 with TRBJ2-1; 9 bases are a match to TRBD1. Looked up from germline, CDR1 is SGHTA and CDR2 is FQGNSA. The CDR3 spans 16 residues. Germline trimming cut 5 bases from V and 7 bases from J; bases unmatched to any gene: 12.

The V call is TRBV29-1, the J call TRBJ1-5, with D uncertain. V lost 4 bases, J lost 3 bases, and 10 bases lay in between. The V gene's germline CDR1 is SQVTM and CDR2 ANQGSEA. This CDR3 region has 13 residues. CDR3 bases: TGCAGCGTTGGGGCAGAATACAATCAGCCCCAGCATTTT. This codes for CSVGAEYNQPQHF.

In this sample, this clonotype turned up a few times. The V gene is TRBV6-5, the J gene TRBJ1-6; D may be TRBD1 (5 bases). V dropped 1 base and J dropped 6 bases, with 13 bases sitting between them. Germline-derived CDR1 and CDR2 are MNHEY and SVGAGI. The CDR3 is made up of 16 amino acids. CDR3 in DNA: TGTGCCAGCAGTTACTTTAATAACAGGTTTAATTCACCCCTCCACTTT. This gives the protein CASSYFNNRFNSPLHF.

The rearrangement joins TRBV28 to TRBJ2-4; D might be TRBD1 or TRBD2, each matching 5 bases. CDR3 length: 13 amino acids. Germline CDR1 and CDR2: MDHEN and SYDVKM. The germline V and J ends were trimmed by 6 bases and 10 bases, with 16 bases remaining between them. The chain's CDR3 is CASREGTRHIQYF. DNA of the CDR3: TGTGCCAGCAGGGAAGGGACCCGGCATATTCAGTACTTC. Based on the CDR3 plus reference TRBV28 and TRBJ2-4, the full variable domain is DVKVTQSSRYLVKRTGEKVFLECVQDMDHENMFWYRQDPGLGLRLIYFSYDVKMKEKGDIPEGYSVSREKKERFSLILESASTNQTSMYLCASREGTRHIQYFGAGTRLSVL.

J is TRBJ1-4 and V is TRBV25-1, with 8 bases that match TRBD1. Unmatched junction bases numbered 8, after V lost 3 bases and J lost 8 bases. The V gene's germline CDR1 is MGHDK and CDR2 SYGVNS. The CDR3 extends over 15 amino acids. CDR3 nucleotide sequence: TGTGCCAGCAGTGACCTCGGACAGGGAGAGGAAAAACTGTTTTTT. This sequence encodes CASSDLGQGEEKLFF.

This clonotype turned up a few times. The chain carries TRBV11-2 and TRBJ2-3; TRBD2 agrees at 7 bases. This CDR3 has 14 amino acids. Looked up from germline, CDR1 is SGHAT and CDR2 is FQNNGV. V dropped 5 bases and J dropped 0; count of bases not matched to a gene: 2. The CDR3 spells CASSRRGSTDTQYF. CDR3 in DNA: TGTGCCAGCAGCCGGCGGGGGAGCACAGATACGCAGTATTTT.

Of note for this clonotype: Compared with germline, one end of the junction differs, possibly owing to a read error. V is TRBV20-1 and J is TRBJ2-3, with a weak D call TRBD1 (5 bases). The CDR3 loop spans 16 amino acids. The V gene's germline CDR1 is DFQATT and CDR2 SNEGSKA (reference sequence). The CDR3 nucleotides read TGCAGTGCTAGAGATCAGACGTTAGGAAGCACAGGTACGCAGTATTTT. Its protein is CSARDQTLGSTGTQYF.

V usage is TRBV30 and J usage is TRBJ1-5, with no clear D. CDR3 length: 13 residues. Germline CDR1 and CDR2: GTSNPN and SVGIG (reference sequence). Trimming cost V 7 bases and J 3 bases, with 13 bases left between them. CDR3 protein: CALESTDNQPQHF. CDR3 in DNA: TGTGCCTTGGAAAGCACAGACAATCAGCCCCAGCATTTT.

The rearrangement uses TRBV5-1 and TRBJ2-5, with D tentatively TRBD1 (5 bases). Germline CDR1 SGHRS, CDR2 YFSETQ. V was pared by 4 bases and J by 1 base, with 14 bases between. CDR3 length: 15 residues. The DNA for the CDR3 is TGCGCCAGCAGCCCGACAGAAATGATCCAAGAGACCCAGTACTTC. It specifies CASSPTEMIQETQYF.

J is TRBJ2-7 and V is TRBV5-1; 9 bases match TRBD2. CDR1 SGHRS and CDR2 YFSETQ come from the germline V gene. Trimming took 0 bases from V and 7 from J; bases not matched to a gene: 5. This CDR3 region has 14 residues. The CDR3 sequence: CASSLAPSGTEQYF. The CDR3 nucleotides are TGCGCCAGCAGCTTGGCCCCTAGCGGGACTGAGCAGTACTTC. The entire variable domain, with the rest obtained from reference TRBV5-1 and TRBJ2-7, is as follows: KAGVTQTPRYLIKTRGQQVTLSCSPISGHRSVSWYQQTPGQGLQFLFEYFSETQRNKGNFPGRFSGRQFSNSRSEMNVSTLELGDSALYLCASSLAPSGTEQYFGPGTRLTVT.

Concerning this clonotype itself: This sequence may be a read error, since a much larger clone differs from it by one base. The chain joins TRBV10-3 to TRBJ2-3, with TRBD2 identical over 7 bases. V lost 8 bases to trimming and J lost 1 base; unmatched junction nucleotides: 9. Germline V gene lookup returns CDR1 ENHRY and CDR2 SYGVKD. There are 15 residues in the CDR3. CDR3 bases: TGTGCCATCGGTAGGTGGGGGGGTGGCACAGATACGCAGTATTTT. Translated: CAIGRWGGGTDTQYF.

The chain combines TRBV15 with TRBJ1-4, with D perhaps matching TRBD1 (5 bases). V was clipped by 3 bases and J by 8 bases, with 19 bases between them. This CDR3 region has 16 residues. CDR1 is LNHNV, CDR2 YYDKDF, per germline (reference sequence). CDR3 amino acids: CATSRDQGWGDEKLFF. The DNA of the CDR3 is TGTGCCACCAGCAGGGATCAGGGCTGGGGAGACGAAAAACTGTTTTTT.

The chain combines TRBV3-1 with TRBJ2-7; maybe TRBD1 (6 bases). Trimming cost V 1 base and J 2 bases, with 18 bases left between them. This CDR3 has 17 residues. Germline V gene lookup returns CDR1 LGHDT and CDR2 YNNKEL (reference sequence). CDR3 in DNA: TGTGCCAGCAGCCAAGTGGTACGGACAGTTGGGCCCTACGAGCAGTACTTC. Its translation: CASSQVVRTVGPYEQYF.

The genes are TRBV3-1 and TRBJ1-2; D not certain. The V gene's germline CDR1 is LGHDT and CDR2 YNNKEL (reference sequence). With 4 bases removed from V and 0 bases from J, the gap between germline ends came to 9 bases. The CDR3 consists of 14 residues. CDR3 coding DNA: TGTGCCAGCAGCCTCGGAAAGGCTAACTATGGCTACACCTTC. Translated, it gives CASSLGKANYGYTF.

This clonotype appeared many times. Here the CDR3 reads CSARDESGVNIQYF. CDR3 bases: TGCAGTGCTAGAGACGAGTCGGGGGTCAACATTCAGTACTTC. J is TRBJ2-4 and V is TRBV20-1, with a tentative D call TRBD2 (6 bases). The CDR3 spans 14 residues. Germline values: CDR1 DFQATT, CDR2 SNEGSKA (reference sequence). Trimming took 0 bases from V and 7 from J, leaving 13 bases between them.

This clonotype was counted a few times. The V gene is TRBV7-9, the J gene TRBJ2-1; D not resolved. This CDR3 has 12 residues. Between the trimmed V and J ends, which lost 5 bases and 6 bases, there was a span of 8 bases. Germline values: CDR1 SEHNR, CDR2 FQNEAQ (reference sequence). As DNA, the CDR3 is TGTGCCAGCAGCCCCTCCGGCAATGAGCAGTTCTTC. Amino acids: CASSPSGNEQFF. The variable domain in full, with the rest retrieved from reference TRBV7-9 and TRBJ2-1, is DTGVSQNPRHKITKRGQNVTFRCDPISEHNRLYWYRQTLGQGPEFLTYFQNEAQLEKSRLLSDRFSAERPKGSFSTLEIQRTEQGDSAMYLCASSPSGNEQFFGPGTRLTVL.

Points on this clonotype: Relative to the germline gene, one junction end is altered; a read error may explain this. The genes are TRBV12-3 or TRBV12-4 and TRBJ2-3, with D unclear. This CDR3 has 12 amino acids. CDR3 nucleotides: TGTGCCAGCAGGCCGAGCACAGATGCGCAGTATTTT. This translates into CASRPSTDAQYF.

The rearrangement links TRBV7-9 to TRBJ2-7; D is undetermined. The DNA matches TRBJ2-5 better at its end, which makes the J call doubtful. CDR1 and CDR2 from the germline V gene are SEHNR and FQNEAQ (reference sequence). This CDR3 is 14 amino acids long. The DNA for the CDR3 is TGTGCCAGCAGTTCCGCCGGGCCCAAAGAGACCCAGTACTTC. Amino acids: CASSSAGPKETQYF.

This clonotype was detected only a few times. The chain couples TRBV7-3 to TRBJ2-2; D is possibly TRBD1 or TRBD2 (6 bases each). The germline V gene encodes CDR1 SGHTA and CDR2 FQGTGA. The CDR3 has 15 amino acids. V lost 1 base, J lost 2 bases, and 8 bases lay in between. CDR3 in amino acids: CASSLKGGNTGELFF. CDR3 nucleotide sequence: TGTGCCAGCAGCTTAAAGGGGGGTAACACCGGGGAGCTGTTTTTT.

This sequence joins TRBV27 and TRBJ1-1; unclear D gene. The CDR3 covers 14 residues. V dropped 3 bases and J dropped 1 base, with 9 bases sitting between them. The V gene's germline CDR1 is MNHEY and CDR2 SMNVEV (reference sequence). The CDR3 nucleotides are TGTGCCAGCAGTTTTACAACGGGGAACACTGAAGCTTTCTTT. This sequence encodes CASSFTTGNTEAFF.

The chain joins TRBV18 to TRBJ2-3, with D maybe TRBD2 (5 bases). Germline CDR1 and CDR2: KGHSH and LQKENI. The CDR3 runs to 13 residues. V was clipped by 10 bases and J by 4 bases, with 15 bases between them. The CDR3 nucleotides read TGTGCCACCATACGGGGTGAGGCAGATACGCAGTATTTT. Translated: CATIRGEADTQYF.

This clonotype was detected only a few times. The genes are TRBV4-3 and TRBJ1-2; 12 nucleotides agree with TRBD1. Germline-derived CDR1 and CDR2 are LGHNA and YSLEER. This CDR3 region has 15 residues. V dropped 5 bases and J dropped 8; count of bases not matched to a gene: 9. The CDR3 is CASSSGTGGARGYTF. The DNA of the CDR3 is TGCGCCAGCAGCTCCGGGACAGGGGGCGCCCGGGGCTACACCTTC.

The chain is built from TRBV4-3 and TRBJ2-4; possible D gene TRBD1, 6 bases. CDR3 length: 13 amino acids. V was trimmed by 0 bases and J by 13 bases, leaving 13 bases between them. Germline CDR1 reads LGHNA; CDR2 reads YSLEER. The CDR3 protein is CASSQDRDTEQYF. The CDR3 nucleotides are TGCGCCAGCAGCCAAGATAGGGACACGGAGCAGTACTTC.

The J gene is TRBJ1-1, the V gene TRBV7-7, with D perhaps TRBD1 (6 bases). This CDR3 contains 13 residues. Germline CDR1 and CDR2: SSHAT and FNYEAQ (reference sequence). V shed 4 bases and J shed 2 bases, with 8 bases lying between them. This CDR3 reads CASSYRDNTEAFF. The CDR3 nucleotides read TGTGCCAGCAGCTACAGGGATAACACTGAAGCTTTCTTT.

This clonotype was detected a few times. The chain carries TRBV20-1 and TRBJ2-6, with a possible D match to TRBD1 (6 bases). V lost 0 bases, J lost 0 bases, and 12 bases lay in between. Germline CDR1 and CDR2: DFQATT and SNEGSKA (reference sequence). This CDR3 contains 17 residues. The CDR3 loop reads CSARDSGARSGANVLTF. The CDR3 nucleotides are TGCAGTGCTAGAGATTCAGGGGCCCGCTCTGGGGCCAACGTCCTGACTTTC.